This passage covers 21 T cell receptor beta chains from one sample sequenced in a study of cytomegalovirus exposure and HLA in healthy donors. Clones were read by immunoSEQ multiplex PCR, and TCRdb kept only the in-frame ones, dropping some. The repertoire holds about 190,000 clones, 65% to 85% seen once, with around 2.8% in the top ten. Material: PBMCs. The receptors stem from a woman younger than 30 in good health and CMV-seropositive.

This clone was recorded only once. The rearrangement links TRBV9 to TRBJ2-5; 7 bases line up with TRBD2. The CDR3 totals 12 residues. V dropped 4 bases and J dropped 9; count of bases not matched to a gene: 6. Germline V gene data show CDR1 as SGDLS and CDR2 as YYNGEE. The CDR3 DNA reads TGTGCCAGCAGCTCCCATCGGGGGGCCCAGTACTTC. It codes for CASSSHRGAQYF.

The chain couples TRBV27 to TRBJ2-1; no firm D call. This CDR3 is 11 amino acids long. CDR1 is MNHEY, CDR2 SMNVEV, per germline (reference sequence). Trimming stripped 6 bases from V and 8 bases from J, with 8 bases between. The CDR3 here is CASRFIDEQFF. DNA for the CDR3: TGTGCCAGCAGATTTATAGATGAGCAGTTCTTC.

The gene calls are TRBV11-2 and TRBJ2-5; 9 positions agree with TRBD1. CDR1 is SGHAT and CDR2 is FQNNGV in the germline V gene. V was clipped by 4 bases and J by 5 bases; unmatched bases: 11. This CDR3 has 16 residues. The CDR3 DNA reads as TGTGCCAGCAGCTCGTACGGGACAGGGCGTATGGAGACCCAGTACTTC. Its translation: CASSSYGTGRMETQYF.

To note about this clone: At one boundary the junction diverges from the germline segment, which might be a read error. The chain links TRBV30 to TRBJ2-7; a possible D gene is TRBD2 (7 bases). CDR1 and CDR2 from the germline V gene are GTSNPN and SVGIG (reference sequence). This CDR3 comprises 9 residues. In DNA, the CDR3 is TGTGCCTGGCCGGGGGGCTACGTCTTC. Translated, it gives CAWPGGYVF.

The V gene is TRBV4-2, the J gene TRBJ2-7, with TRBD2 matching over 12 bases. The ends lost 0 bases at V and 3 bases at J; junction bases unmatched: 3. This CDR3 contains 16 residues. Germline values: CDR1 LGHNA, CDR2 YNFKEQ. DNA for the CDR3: TGTGCCAGCAGCCAAGACTGGACTAGCGGGGACTACGAGCAGTACTTC. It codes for CASSQDWTSGDYEQYF.

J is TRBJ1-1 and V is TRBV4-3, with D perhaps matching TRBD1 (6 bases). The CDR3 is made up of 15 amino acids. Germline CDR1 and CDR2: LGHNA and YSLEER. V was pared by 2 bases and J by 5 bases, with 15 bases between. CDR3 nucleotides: TGCGCCAGCAGCCAATCTACAGGGCTGAGTACTGAAGCTTTCTTT. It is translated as CASSQSTGLSTEAFF.

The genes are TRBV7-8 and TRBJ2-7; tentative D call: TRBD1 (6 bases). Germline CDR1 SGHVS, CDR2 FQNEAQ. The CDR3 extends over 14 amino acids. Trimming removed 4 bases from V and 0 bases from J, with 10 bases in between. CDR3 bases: TGTGCCAGCAGCTCGACAGGAAGCTCCTACGAGCAGTACTTC. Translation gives CASSSTGSSYEQYF. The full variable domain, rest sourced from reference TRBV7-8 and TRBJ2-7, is GAGVSQSPRYKVAKRGQDVALRCDPISGHVSLFWYQQALGQGPEFLTYFQNEAQLDKSGLPSDRFFAERPEGSVSTLKIQRTQQEDSAVYLCASSSTGSSYEQYFGPGTRLTVT.

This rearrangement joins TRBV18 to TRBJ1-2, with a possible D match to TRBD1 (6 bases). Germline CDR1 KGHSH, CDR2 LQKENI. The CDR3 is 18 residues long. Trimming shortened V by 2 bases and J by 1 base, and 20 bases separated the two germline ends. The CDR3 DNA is TGTGCCAGCTCACCAGCTGAATCTGCAGGGGCCTTTAACTATGGCTACACCTTC. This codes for CASSPAESAGAFNYGYTF.

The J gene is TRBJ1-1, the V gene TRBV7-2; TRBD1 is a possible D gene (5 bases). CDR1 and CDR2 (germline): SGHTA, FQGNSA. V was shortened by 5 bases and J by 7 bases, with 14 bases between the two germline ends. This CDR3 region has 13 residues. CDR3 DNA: TGTGCCAGCAGCCAGGACACCCTGGGTGAAGCTTTCTTT. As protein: CASSQDTLGEAFF.

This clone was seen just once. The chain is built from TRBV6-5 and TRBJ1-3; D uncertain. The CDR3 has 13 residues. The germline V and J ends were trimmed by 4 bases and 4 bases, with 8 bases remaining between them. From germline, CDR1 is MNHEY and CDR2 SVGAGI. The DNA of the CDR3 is TGTGCCAGCAGTTCCCAGGCGGGAAACACCATATATTTT. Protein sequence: CASSSQAGNTIYF.

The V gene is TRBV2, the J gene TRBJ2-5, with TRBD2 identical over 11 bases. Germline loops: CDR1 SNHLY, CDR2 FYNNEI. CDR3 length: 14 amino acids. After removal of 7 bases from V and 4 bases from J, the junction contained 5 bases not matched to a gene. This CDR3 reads CASKLAGGLETQYF. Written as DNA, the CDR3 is TGTGCCAGCAAGCTAGCGGGGGGCCTAGAGACCCAGTACTTC.

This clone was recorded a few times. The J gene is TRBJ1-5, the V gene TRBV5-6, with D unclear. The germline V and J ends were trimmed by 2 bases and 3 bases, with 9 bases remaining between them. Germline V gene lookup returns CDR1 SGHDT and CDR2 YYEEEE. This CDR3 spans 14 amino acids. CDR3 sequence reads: CASSFSPDNQPQHF. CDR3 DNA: TGTGCCAGCAGCTTCAGTCCTGACAATCAGCCCCAGCATTTT.

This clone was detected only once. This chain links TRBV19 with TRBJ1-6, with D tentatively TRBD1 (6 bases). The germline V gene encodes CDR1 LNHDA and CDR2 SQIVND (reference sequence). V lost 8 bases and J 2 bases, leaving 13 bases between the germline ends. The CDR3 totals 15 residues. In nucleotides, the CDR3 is TGTGCCAGTCAAAACCGGGACACCTATAATTCACCCCTCCACTTT. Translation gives CASQNRDTYNSPLHF. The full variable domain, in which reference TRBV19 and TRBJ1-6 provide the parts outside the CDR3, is DGGITQSPKYLFRKEGQNVTLSCEQNLNHDAMYWYRQDPGQGLRLIYYSQIVNDFQKGDIAEGYSVSREKKESFPLTVTSAQKNPTAFYLCASQNRDTYNSPLHFGNGTRLTVT.

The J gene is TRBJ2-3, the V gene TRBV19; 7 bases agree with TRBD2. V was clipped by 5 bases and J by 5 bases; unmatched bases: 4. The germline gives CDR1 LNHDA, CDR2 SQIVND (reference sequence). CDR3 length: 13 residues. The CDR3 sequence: CASSVGGVDTQYF. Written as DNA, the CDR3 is TGTGCCAGTAGTGTGGGGGGGGTAGATACGCAGTATTTT.

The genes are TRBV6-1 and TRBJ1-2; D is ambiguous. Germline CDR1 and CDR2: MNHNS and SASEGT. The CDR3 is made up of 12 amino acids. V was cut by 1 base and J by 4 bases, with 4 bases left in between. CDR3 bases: TGTGCCAGCAGTGAAGTATCCTATGGCTACACCTTC. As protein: CASSEVSYGYTF.

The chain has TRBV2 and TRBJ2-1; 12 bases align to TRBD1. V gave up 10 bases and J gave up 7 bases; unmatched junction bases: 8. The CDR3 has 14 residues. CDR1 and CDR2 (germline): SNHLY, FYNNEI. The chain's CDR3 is CATGGTGGWNEQFF. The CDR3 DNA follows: TGTGCCACCGGGGGGACAGGGGGCTGGAATGAGCAGTTCTTC.

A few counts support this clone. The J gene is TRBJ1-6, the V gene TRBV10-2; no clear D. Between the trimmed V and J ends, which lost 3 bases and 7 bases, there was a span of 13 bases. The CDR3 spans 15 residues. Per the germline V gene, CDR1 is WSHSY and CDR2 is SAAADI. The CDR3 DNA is TGCGCCAGCAGTGATTTAGGGAGTCGAAATTCACCCCTCCACTTT. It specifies CASSDLGSRNSPLHF.

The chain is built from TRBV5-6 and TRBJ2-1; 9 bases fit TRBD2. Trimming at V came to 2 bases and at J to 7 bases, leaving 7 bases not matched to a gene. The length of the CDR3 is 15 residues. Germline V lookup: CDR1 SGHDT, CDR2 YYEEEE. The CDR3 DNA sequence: TGTGCCAGCAGCTTTGTTGGAGCGGGGGGTAATGAGCAGTTCTTC. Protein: CASSFVGAGGNEQFF.

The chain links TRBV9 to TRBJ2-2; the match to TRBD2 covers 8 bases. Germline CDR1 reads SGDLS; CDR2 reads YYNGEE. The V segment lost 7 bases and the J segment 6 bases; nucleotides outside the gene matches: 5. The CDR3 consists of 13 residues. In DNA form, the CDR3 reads TGTGCCAGCGGACTAGCCGACGCCGGGGAGCTGTTTTTT. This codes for CASGLADAGELFF.

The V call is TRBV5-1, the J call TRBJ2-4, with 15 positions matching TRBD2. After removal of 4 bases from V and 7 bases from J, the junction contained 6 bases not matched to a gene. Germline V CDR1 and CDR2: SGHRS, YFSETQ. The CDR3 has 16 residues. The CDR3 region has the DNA TGCGCCAGCAGCCCAGGACTAGCGGGGGGGCCGAACATTCAGTACTTC. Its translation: CASSPGLAGGPNIQYF.

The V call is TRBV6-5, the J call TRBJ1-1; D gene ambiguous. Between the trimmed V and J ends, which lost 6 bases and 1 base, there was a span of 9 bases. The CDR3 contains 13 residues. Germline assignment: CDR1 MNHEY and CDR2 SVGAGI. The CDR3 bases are TGTGCCAGCAGAGGCGCAGGGAACACTGAAGCTTTCTTT. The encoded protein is CASRGAGNTEAFF.